This TCR beta chain was obtained from a study of graft-versus-host responses after intestinal transplantation. Turning to the study itself: Transplantation in recipients was multivisceral, liver-intestinal, or isolated intestinal. The study, taken as a whole, reports: Peak circulating GvH clone levels tracked with early post-transplant HvG declines. Among recipient marrow samples, GvH clones were found; some appeared first in ileum or blood.

This CDR3 has 17 residues. In germline, CDR1 is MDHEN, CDR2 SYDVKM. The V end was cut by 3 bases, the J end by 4 bases, with 21 bases between. In the case of this clone: Its target is not known.

Here immunoSEQ multiplex PCR was the method, and the copy in TCRdb shows in-frame clones only, minus some. Of approximately 58,000 clones detected, about 87% appear once; the ten largest clones hold roughly 1.5%. This chain links TRBV28 with TRBJ1-2; no clear D gene. The receptor comes from a human patient who received an intestinal transplant, so some T cells may come from the graft donor. Specimen: PBMCs, collected 26 days after transplant. The DNA for the CDR3 is TGTGCCAGCAGTTTGCCGGGAGATGAAGGTGCTTTCTATGGCTACACCTTC. This encodes CASSLPGDEGAFYGYTF.